A single sample gave rise to the 4 T cell receptor beta chains below, sequenced in a study of patients and donors after allogeneic stem cell transplantation. TCRdb ran MiXCR on the RT-PCR reads and lists one entry per CDR3 protein. Here the sample spans 900,000 to 1,000,000 distinct CDR3 sequences, more than 15% being singletons. Sequencing was carried out using blood, either unsorted or a sorted T cell fraction (not recorded which). All receptors come from a human donor who was either an allogeneic HSCT recipient or a stem cell or donor lymphocyte infusion donor (not recorded which). It is not recorded whose cells these are; they may come from a transplant donor.

The genes are TRBV7-2 and TRBJ2-3; 7 bases align to TRBD2. Per the germline V gene, CDR1 is SGHTA and CDR2 is FQGNSA. The CDR3 sequence is 16 residues long. V lost 5 bases, J lost 2 bases, and 10 bases stayed unmatched. Written as DNA, the CDR3 is TGTGCCAGCAGCCCTGACTGGGGGGGGACCACAGATACGCAGTATTTT. Amino acid sequence: CASSPDWGGTTDTQYF.

The sample holds a few counts of this clonotype. The genes are TRBV27 and TRBJ2-1; 10 nucleotides match TRBD2. CDR3 length: 16 residues. The germline CDR1 and CDR2 sequences are MNHEY and SMNVEV (reference sequence). V dropped 2 bases and J dropped 3; count of bases not matched to a gene: 4. The CDR3: CASSLIGLAVYNEQFF. The CDR3 DNA reads as TGTGCCAGCAGTTTAATCGGACTAGCGGTCTACAATGAGCAGTTCTTC.

This clonotype was picked up a small number of times. The chain joins TRBV7-4 to TRBJ2-2; D not resolved. This CDR3 region has 15 residues. Germline V CDR1 and CDR2: SGHVT, SQSDAQ. Trimming stripped 1 base from V and 5 bases from J, with 11 bases between. The CDR3 protein is CASSLVARPTGELFF. DNA for the CDR3: TGTGCCAGCAGCTTAGTCGCTCGACCTACCGGGGAGCTGTTTTTT.

This clonotype showed up just a few times. V is TRBV20-1 and J is TRBJ2-1; D not resolved. V was clipped by 3 bases and J by 5 bases, with 8 bases between them. The germline V gene has CDR1 DFQATT and CDR2 SNEGSKA (reference sequence). The CDR3 has 12 residues. The CDR3 spells CSASLQHNEQFF. CDR3 bases: TGCAGTGCTAGCCTGCAGCACAATGAGCAGTTCTTC.